The TCR beta chain under discussion was sequenced for a study of blood T cell repertoires in COVID-19. Study background: T cells, B-cell-depleted T cells, or PBMCs supplied cDNA or gDNA.

Germline assignment: CDR1 SGHRS and CDR2 YFSETQ. The CDR3 is made up of 16 amino acids. With 0 bases clipped from V and 4 bases from J, the junction kept 8 bases outside the gene matches. As processed by the authors: Amplifying reference gene primers gave estimates of nucleated cell counts. Generated by immunoSEQ multiplex PCR, the TCRdb table keeps only in-frame clones and is missing some. The V and J calls and clone size were taken over from that table, and D and trimming were inferred from the DNA. Among around 330,000 clones listed, 90% were seen once. Participant ages covered roughly 18 to 90 years across 24 US areas. Categorization into cohorts depended on clinical history that participants reported.

The V gene is TRBV5-1, the J gene TRBJ1-2; 8 bases agree with TRBD1. This clonotype was sampled from a man between 60 and 75 years old who had recovered from COVID-19. The source material was PBMCs or T cells enriched from blood (not recorded which). The CDR3 loop is CASSLGQGAQGYGYTF. Here the CDR3 DNA reads TGCGCCAGCAGCTTGGGCCAGGGGGCGCAAGGCTATGGCTACACCTTC.